Below, one T cell receptor beta chain is given with its context. What it binds is unknown. The sample originates from a study of vaccination effects on CD4 cells after COVID-19. Unmatched junction bases numbered 5, after V lost 5 bases and J lost 2 bases. This CDR3 spans 16 amino acids. Germline V gene sequence: CDR1 MGHRA, CDR2 YSYEKL. Sequencing used immunoSEQ multiplex PCR; TCRdb keeps in-frame clones, though not all of them. The sample lists about 69,000 clones; 70% to 85% were seen once. Expansion with viral peptide pools was applied to antigen-specific CD4+ T cells by the ViraFEST assay prior to sequencing. Culture lasted roughly 9 days before CD4+ T cell isolation. Vaccine administered to participants consisted of two doses of either BNT162b2 or mRNA-1273. Among the vaccine recipients, none had a prior SARS-CoV-2 infection, and nucleocapsid antibodies were negative. PBMC were cultured at some 2.1 million per well with roughly 10 IU/ml IL-2 and about 9.2 ug/ml peptides.

Source: CD4+ T cells from PBMCs cultured with HCoV-229E spike peptides, taken after COVID-19 vaccination. The source is a human donor who received a COVID-19 vaccine. The rearrangement uses TRBV4-1 and TRBJ2-3; 12 positions match TRBD1. The CDR3 here is CASSVGTGGSTDTQYF. The CDR3, as DNA: TGCGCCAGCAGCGTGGGGACAGGGGGCTCCACAGATACGCAGTATTTT.